This T cell receptor (beta chain) stems from a study of blood T cell repertoires in COVID-19. Germline assignment: CDR1 MNHEY and CDR2 SMNVEV (reference sequence). Trimming stripped 5 bases from V and 2 bases from J, with 15 bases between. There are 16 residues in the CDR3. The repertoire was sequenced with immunoSEQ multiplex PCR; TCRdb's copy has only in-frame clones and lacks some. The table lists roughly 110,000 clones, under 90% of them singletons, with around 15% in the top ten. The sequence derives from a woman in her sixties with acute or convalescent COVID-19. The sequenced sample consisted of peripheral blood. The V gene is TRBV27, the J gene TRBJ1-4; D might be TRBD1 (6 bases). The CDR3 protein is CASSLHHDRTNEKLFF. CDR3 DNA sequence: TGTGCCAGCAGTCTCCATCACGACAGGACTAATGAAAAACTGTTTTTT.